This T cell receptor beta chain was identified during a study of siplizumab effects on memory and regulatory T cells. Overall study results and limits: Alloreactive sequences from unstimulated CD4+ memory cells fell significantly with siplizumab. Major contributors to the alloresponse seemed to be naive T cells, which also appeared more diverse than memory cells.

V lost 7 bases, J lost 3 bases, and 12 bases lay in between. CDR3 length: 13 amino acids. Germline V gene data show CDR1 as SQVTM and CDR2 as ANQGSEA. Some clones are missing from TCRdb's copy, which holds only in-frame ones; the method was immunoSEQ multiplex PCR. The sample lists 100,000 to 120,000 clones, about 92% occurring once. Remarks on this clone: As yet, its antigen is unknown.

V usage is TRBV29-1 and J usage is TRBJ2-2; D perhaps matches TRBD1 (5 bases). This sequence was found in a human donor in good health. The material sequenced was CD4+ T cells sorted from blood. The CDR3 spells CSETANYTGELFF. Here the CDR3 DNA reads TGCAGCGAGACAGCAAACTACACCGGGGAGCTGTTTTTT.